The 20 T cell receptor beta chains given below trace back to one sample, sequenced in a study of cytomegalovirus exposure and HLA in healthy donors. Vbeta (60) and Jbeta (13) primers were used in the PCR. The data were produced by immunoSEQ multiplex PCR, yet TCRdb's version contains in-frame clones alone and is incomplete. Its table records under 70,000 clones. The sequencing input was PBMCs. These receptors were taken from a female donor in good health and CMV-seropositive.

This chain uses TRBV7-6 with TRBJ2-1; 7 bases line up with TRBD1. The V gene's germline CDR1 is SGHVS and CDR2 FNYEAQ. V lost 1 base to trimming and J lost 6 bases; unmatched junction nucleotides: 6. CDR3 length equals 15 residues. The CDR3, as DNA: TGTGCCAGCAGCTTAGTTGAGCGACAGGGCAATGAGCAGTTCTTC. This encodes CASSLVERQGNEQFF.

This sequence joins TRBV14 and TRBJ1-5; 9 bases match TRBD1. This CDR3 has 20 residues. V shed 3 bases and J 7 bases; nucleotides not matched to a gene: 22. The germline V gene encodes CDR1 SGHDN and CDR2 FVKESK. The DNA of the CDR3 is TGTGCCAGCAGCCAGTTAGCTATTTTTATGGGACAGGGATTTATGCAGCCCCAGCATTTT. It yields the protein CASSQLAIFMGQGFMQPQHF.

The chain recombines TRBV27 with TRBJ2-5, with D possibly TRBD1 on 5 matching bases. The V gene lost 4 bases and the J gene lost 1 base, with 13 bases spanning the gap. In germline, CDR1 is MNHEY, CDR2 SMNVEV (reference sequence). CDR3 length: 15 amino acids. In DNA, the CDR3 is TGTGCCAGCAGTTCCAGACTTGGGGCCCAAGAGACCCAGTACTTC. Translation: CASSSRLGAQETQYF.

The chain links TRBV5-1 to TRBJ1-1, with 8 bases lining up with TRBD1. Germline V CDR1 and CDR2: SGHRS, YFSETQ. V lost 0 bases, J lost 4 bases, and 8 bases stayed unmatched. CDR3 size: 16 residues. This CDR3 is CASSLAPDREGTEAFF. The DNA of the CDR3 is TGCGCCAGCAGCTTGGCCCCGGACAGGGAAGGCACTGAAGCTTTCTTT.

The chain joins TRBV7-3 to TRBJ1-1; the D is unclear. This CDR3 has 13 residues. Deletions cut 5 bases from V and 1 base from J, with 8 bases between. CDR1 is SGHTA and CDR2 is FQGTGA in the germline V gene. CDR3 in DNA: TGTGCCAGCAGCAAACAACAGAACACTGAAGCTTTCTTT. Residues: CASSKQQNTEAFF.

V usage is TRBV4-3 and J usage is TRBJ1-1; no clear D. CDR1 is LGHNA, CDR2 YSLEER, per germline. V was clipped by 1 base and J by 1 base, with 7 bases between them. The CDR3 is 14 amino acids. The CDR3 DNA sequence: TGCGCCAGCAGCCAAGGCCCGAGGAACACTGAAGCTTTCTTT. Protein product: CASSQGPRNTEAFF.

The chain carries TRBV11-2 and TRBJ1-1; unclear D gene. In germline, CDR1 is SGHAT, CDR2 FQNNGV. The V and J ends lost 0 bases and 5 bases respectively, with 4 bases between them. This CDR3 has 12 amino acids. CDR3 protein: CASSLDLTEAFF. The CDR3 DNA follows: TGTGCCAGCAGCTTAGATTTAACTGAAGCTTTCTTT. Using reference TRBV11-2 and TRBJ1-1 for the parts outside the CDR3, the full variable domain is EAGVAQSPRYKIIEKRQSVAFWCNPISGHATLYWYQQILGQGPKLLIQFQNNGVVDDSQLPKDRFSAERLKGVDSTLKIQPAKLEDSAVYLCASSLDLTEAFFGQGTRLTVV.

The V and J genes are TRBV13 and TRBJ2-2, with 9 bases matching TRBD1. CDR1 and CDR2 (germline): PRHDT, FYEKMQ (reference sequence). This CDR3 region has 15 residues. J lost 3 bases, V lost 3 bases, and 2 bases had no gene match. CDR3 sequence (DNA): TGTGCCAGCAGCTTCGGGACAGGGCACACCGGGGAGCTGTTTTTT. The encoded protein is CASSFGTGHTGELFF.

The V gene is TRBV9, the J gene TRBJ1-2; TRBD1 agrees at 11 bases. J was trimmed by 10 bases and V by 0 bases; bases with no gene match: 2. Germline assignment: CDR1 SGDLS and CDR2 YYNGEE. This CDR3 is 13 amino acids long. This CDR3 reads CASSVGTGGNYTF. The CDR3 coding sequence is TGTGCCAGCAGCGTAGGGACAGGGGGCAACTACACCTTC.

The genes are TRBV6-5 and TRBJ2-2; 8 bases are shared with TRBD1. Germline V gives CDR1 MNHEY, CDR2 SVGAGI. The V gene end was trimmed by 6 bases and the J gene end by 0 bases; junction bases not matched to a gene: 3. The CDR3 has 15 amino acids. CDR3 amino acids: CASRIQGANTGELFF. In DNA, the CDR3 is TGTGCCAGCAGAATACAGGGGGCGAACACCGGGGAGCTGTTTTTT.

The chain joins TRBV6-1 to TRBJ1-1, with 8 bases aligning to TRBD1. The J segment lost 0 bases and the V segment lost 6 bases, leaving 3 bases of the junction unmatched. Germline CDR1 reads MNHNS; CDR2 reads SASEGT. This CDR3 contains 14 residues. Here the CDR3 reads CASRETGVNTEAFF. The CDR3 coding sequence is TGTGCCAGCAGAGAGACAGGGGTGAACACTGAAGCTTTCTTT.

V gene TRBV7-6 combines with J gene TRBJ1-4, with a weak D call TRBD1 (5 bases). CDR1 and CDR2 from the germline V gene are SGHVS and FNYEAQ. The CDR3 runs to 14 residues. Between the trimmed V and J ends, which lost 5 bases and 8 bases, there was a span of 15 bases. In nucleotides, the CDR3 is TGTGCCAGCAGCCCCGGCAGGGTAGGCGAAAAACTGTTTTTT. It is translated as CASSPGRVGEKLFF. Combining the CDR3 with reference TRBV7-6 and TRBJ1-4 gives the whole variable domain GAGVSQSPRYKVTKRGQDVALRCDPISGHVSLYWYRQALGQGPEFLTYFNYEAQQDKSGLPNDRFSAERPEGSISTLTIQRTEQRDSAMYRCASSPGRVGEKLFFGSGTQLSVL.

The chain uses TRBV5-4 and TRBJ1-1; 12 nucleotides agree with TRBD1. Per germline, CDR1 SGHNT and CDR2 YYREEE (reference sequence). This CDR3 spans 16 amino acids. Unmatched junction bases numbered 9, after V lost 4 bases and J lost 5 bases. In DNA form, the CDR3 reads TGTGCCAGCAGCCGCCGGGACAGGGGGCTTGAAACTGAAGCTTTCTTT. Its protein product is CASSRRDRGLETEAFF.

The V call is TRBV4-3, the J call TRBJ2-1; 9 nucleotides agree with TRBD1. Germline CDR1 LGHNA, CDR2 YSLEER. V shed 1 base, J shed 3 bases, and the junction held 1 base outside the gene matches. CDR3 length equals 15 residues. This CDR3 is CASSQGTGDYNEQFF. The CDR3 bases are TGCGCCAGCAGCCAAGGGACAGGGGACTACAATGAGCAGTTCTTC.

The DNA of the CDR3 is TGTGCCAGCAGCTTGAACACATACGAGCAGTACTTC. Translated: CASSLNTYEQYF. The chain carries TRBV5-6 and TRBJ2-7, with unresolved D. The CDR3 has 12 residues. Germline-derived CDR1 and CDR2 are SGHDT and YYEEEE. V dropped 1 base and J dropped 4 bases, with 6 bases sitting between them.

The chain recombines TRBV18 with TRBJ1-2; D may be TRBD1 (6 bases). Trimming stripped 2 bases from V and 1 base from J, with 11 bases between. This CDR3 contains 15 residues. Germline lookup yields CDR1 KGHSH and CDR2 LQKENI. The CDR3 here is CASSPIEDSNYGYTF. The CDR3, as DNA: TGTGCCAGCTCACCAATCGAGGACAGTAACTATGGCTACACCTTC.

The chain combines TRBV11-1 with TRBJ2-7; 13 nucleotides line up with TRBD2. Looked up from germline, CDR1 is SGHAT and CDR2 is FQDESV (reference sequence). Trimming at V came to 8 bases and at J to 2 bases, leaving 9 bases not matched to a gene. CDR3 size: 16 residues. The CDR3 DNA is TGTGCCAGCGCGACTAGCGGGGGGTCTAGCGCCTACGAGCAGTACTTC. Its translation: CASATSGGSSAYEQYF.

CDR3 DNA: TGTGCCAGCAGTGCCCGGACAGGGGTGGCAGATACGCAGTATTTT. Translating gives CASSARTGVADTQYF. This chain joins TRBV25-1 and TRBJ2-3; 9 nucleotides line up with TRBD1. Trimming took 4 bases from V and 4 from J; bases not matched to a gene: 6. CDR1 and CDR2 from the germline V gene are MGHDK and SYGVNS. The CDR3 totals 15 residues.

The chain combines TRBV6-6 with TRBJ2-5; D is possibly TRBD1 (6 bases). Between the trimmed V and J ends, which lost 4 bases and 5 bases, there was a span of 11 bases. The CDR3 loop spans 13 amino acids. Germline CDR1 is MNHNY and CDR2 is SVGAGI (reference sequence). CDR3 protein: CASSSRGWETQYF. The CDR3 bases are TGTGCCAGCAGTTCCAGGGGTTGGGAGACCCAGTACTTC.

J is TRBJ1-2 and V is TRBV30; 10 nucleotides align to TRBD1. Per the germline V gene, CDR1 is GTSNPN and CDR2 is SVGIG (reference sequence). CDR3 length: 14 amino acids. V trimming: 2 bases; J trimming: 4 bases; junction bases outside the gene matches: 4. DNA of the CDR3: TGTGCCTGGAGTACCGGGACAGGGGCCTATGGCTACACCTTC. Its protein product is CAWSTGTGAYGYTF.